Described below is a single T cell receptor beta chain sequence and its context. Antigen unknown. This sample was included in a study of T-cell memory formation after mild COVID-19. TCRdb recomputed calls from the 5' RACE reads with MiXCR, one row per CDR3 protein. The sample includes tens of thousands of distinct CDR3 sequences, about 12% of them seen just once. Trimming took off 3 bases at V and 3 bases at J, with 21 bases between the two ends. The germline gives CDR1 SEHNR, CDR2 FQNEAQ (reference sequence). CDR3 length equals 17 residues. Study results and caveats: Of the contracting clones, CD4+ ones lay mainly in CM and EM, and CD8+ ones in EMRA.

This TCR was sampled from an adult woman who had mild COVID-19 (a few samples of this study predate the infection). Cell type and time point are not known. The chain employs TRBV7-9 and TRBJ2-7; D is possibly TRBD1 or TRBD2 (5 bases each). The sequenced sample was PBMCs or a T cell subset sorted from them (not recorded which). CDR3 nucleotides: TGTGCCAGCAGCTTTAGGGGAGACGCGGGTTTTATCTACGAGCAGTACTTC. Amino acids: CASSFRGDAGFIYEQYF.